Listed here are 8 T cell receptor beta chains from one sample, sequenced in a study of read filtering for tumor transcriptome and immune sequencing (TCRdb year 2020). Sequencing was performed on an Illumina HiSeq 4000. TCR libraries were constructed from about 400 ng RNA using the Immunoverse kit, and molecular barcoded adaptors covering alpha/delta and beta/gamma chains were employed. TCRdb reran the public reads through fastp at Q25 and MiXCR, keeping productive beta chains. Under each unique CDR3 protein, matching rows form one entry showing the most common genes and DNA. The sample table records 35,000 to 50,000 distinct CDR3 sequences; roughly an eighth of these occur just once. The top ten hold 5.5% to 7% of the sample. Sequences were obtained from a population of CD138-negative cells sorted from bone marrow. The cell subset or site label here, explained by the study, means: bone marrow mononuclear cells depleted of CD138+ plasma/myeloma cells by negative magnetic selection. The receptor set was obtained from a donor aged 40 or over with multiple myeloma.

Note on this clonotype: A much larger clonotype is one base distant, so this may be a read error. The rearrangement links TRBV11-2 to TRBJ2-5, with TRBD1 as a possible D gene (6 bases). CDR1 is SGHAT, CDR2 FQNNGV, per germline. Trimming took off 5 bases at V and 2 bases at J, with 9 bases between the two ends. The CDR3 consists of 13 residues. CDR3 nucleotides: TGTGCCAGCAGCCGAGGACAGCAAGAGACCCAGTACTTC. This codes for CASSRGQQETQYF.

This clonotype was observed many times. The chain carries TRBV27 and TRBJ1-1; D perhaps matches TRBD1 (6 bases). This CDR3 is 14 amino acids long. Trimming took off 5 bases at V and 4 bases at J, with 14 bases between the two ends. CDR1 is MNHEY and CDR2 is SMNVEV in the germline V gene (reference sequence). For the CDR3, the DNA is TGTGCCAGCAGTCCCTGGCAGGGGACCACTGAAGCTTTCTTT. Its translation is CASSPWQGTTEAFF.

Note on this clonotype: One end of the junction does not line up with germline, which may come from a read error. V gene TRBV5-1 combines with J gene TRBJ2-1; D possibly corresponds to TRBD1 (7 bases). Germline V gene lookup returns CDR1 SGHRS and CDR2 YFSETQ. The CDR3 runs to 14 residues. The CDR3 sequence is CASSPAGGQNEQLF. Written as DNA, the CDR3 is TGCGCCAGCAGTCCAGCAGGGGGGCAAAATGAGCAATTATTC.

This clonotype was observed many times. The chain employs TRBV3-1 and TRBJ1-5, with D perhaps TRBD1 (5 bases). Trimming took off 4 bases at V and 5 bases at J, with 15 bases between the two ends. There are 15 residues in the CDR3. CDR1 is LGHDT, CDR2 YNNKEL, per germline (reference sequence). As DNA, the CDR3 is TGTGCCAGCAGCCGCCGGGACCTCGGAGATCAGCCCCAGCATTTT. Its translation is CASSRRDLGDQPQHF.

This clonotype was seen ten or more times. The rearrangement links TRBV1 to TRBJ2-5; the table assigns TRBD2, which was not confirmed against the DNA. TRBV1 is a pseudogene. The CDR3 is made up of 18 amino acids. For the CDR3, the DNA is TGCACCAGCAGCCACGGCCTACGGACTAGCGGGGGGTGGCAGACCCAGTACTTC. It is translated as CTSSHGLRTSGGWQTQYF.

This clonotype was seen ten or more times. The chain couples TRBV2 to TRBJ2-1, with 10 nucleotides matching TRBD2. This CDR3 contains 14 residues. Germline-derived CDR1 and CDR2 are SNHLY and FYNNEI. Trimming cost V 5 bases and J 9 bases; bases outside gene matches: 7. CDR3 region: CASSLLAGKGEQFF. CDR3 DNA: TGTGCCAGCAGTTTACTAGCGGGAAAGGGTGAGCAGTTCTTC.

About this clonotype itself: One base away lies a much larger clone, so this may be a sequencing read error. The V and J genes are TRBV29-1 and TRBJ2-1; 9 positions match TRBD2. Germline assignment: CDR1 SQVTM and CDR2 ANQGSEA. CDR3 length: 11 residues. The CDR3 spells CSVGLAKRQSF. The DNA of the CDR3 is TGCAGCGTGGGACTAGCCAAGAGGCAGTCCTTC.

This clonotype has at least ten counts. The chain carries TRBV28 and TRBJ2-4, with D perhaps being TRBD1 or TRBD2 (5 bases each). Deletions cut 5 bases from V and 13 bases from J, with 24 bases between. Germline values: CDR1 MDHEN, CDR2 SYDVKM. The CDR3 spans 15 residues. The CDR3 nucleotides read TGTGCCAGCAGTAGCGGTTTTGGACAAGACGCTCAGCAGTACTTC. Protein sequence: CASSSGFGQDAQQYF. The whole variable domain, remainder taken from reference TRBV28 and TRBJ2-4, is DVKVTQSSRYLVKRTGEKVFLECVQDMDHENMFWYRQDPGLGLRLIYFSYDVKMKEKGDIPEGYSVSREKKERFSLILESASTNQTSMYLCASSSGFGQDAQQYFGAGTRLSVL.